This is a list of T cell receptor beta chains from one sample in a study of blood T cells in healthy people across ages. TCRdb independently ran MiXCR on the 5' RACE reads; one entry per CDR3 protein. The sample carries 650,000 to 900,000 distinct CDR3 sequences, roughly 60% recorded once. The sequencing input was blood. The receptor source for this set is a man aged 30 to 45 in good health. Each CDR3 is given with its conserved first and last residue.

v_gene: TRBV11-1
CDR3aa: CAGSLAGNSYEQYF

v_gene: TRBV10-3
CDR3aa: CAISEDRGLYNEQFF

v_gene: TRBV9
CDR3aa: CASSVPSMTDTQYF

v_gene: TRBV7-8
CDR3aa: CASSLGRDIQPQHF

v_gene: TRBV5-1
CDR3aa: CASSQAPGTGYGYTF

v_gene: TRBV14
CDR3aa: CASSQTAGAYNEQFF

v_gene: TRBV7-2
CDR3aa: CASSPGQGLAKNIQYF

v_gene: TRBV9
CDR3aa: CASSATSHRDRDIYGYTF

v_gene: TRBV5-1
CDR3aa: CASSRTTGGGEAFF

v_gene: TRBV4-3
CDR3aa: CASSQVPETEQYF

v_gene: TRBV29-1
CDR3aa: CSVEGDRSYEQYF

v_gene: TRBV7-2
CDR3aa: CASNVLRDTQYF

v_gene: TRBV7-2
CDR3aa: CASSPDLAGGSETQYF

v_gene: TRBV4-2
CDR3aa: CASSQTRLDTQYF

v_gene: TRBV10-3
CDR3aa: CAIGGNEQYF

v_gene: TRBV6-5
CDR3aa: CASSPNLSYEQYF

v_gene: TRBV7-2
CDR3aa: CASSPHRLAGGTYEQYF